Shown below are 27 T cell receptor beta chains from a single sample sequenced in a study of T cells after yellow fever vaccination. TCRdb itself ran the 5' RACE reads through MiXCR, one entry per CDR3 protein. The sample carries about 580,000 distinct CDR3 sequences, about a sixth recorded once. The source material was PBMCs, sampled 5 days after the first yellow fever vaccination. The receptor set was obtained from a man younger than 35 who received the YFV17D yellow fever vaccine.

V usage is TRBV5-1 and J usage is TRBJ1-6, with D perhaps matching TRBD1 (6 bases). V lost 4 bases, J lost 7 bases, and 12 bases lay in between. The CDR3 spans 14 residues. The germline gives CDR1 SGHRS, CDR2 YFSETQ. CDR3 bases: TGCGCCAGCAGCGGAACAGGGTCAAATTCACCCCTCCACTTT. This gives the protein CASSGTGSNSPLHF. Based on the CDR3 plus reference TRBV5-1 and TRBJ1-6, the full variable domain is KAGVTQTPRYLIKTRGQQVTLSCSPISGHRSVSWYQQTPGQGLQFLFEYFSETQRNKGNFPGRFSGRQFSNSRSEMNVSTLELGDSALYLCASSGTGSNSPLHFGNGTRLTVT.

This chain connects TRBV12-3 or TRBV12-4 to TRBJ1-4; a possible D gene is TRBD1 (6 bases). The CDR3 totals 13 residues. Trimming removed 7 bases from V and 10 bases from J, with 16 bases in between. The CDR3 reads CASTGARGGKLFF. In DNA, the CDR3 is TGTGCCAGCACGGGGGCCCGTGGTGGAAAACTGTTTTTT.

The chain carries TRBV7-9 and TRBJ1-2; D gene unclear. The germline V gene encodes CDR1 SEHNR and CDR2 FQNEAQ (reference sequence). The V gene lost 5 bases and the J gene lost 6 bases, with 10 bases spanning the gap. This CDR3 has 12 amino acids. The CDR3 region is CASSIGRDGYTF. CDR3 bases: TGTGCCAGCAGCATCGGGAGAGATGGCTACACCTTC.

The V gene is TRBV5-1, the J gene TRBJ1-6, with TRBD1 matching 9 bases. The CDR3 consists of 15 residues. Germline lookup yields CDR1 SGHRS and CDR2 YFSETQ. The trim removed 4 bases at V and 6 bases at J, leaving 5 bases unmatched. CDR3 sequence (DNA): TGCGCCAGCAGCATACGGACAGGGGTTAATTCACCCCTCCACTTT. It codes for CASSIRTGVNSPLHF. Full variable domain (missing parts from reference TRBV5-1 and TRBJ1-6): KAGVTQTPRYLIKTRGQQVTLSCSPISGHRSVSWYQQTPGQGLQFLFEYFSETQRNKGNFPGRFSGRQFSNSRSEMNVSTLELGDSALYLCASSIRTGVNSPLHFGNGTRLTVT.

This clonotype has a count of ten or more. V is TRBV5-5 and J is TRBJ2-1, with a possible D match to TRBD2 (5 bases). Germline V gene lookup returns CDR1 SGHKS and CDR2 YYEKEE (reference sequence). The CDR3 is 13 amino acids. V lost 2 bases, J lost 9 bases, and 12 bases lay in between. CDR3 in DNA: TGTGCCAGCAGCTTTAACAGCGGCGCTGAGCAGTTCTTC. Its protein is CASSFNSGAEQFF.

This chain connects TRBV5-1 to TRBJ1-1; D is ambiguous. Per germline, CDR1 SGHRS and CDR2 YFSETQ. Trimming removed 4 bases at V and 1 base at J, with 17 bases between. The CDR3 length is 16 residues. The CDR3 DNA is TGCGCCAGCAGCCCGACACTTCCCAAGGGGAACACTGAAGCTTTCTTT. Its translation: CASSPTLPKGNTEAFF.

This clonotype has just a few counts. This CDR3 reads CASSFGTSGSYEQYF. CDR3 nucleotide sequence: TGCGCCAGCAGCTTCGGGACTAGCGGCTCCTACGAGCAGTACTTC. The genes are TRBV5-1 and TRBJ2-7; TRBD2 matches at 11 bases. Germline V CDR1 and CDR2: SGHRS, YFSETQ. The CDR3 has 15 amino acids. Trimming removed 2 bases from V and 0 bases from J; junction bases left unmatched: 1.

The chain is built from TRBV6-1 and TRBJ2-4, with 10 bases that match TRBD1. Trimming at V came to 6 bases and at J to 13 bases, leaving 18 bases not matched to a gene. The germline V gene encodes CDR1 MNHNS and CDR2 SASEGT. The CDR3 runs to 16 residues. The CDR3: CASSLARGTGASRQYF. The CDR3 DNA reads TGTGCCAGCAGCCTGGCCAGGGGGACAGGGGCCTCTCGCCAGTACTTC.

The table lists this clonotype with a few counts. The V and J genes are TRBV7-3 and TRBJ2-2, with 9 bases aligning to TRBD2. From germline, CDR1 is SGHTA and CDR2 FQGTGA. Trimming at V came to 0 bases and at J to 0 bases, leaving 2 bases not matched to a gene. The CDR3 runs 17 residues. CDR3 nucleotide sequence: TGTGCCAGCAGCTTAACGGCGGGGGGGCCGAACACCGGGGAGCTGTTTTTT. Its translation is CASSLTAGGPNTGELFF. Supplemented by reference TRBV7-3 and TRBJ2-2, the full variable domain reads GAGVSQTPSNKVTEKGKYVELRCDPISGHTALYWYRQSLGQGPEFLIYFQGTGAADDSGLPNDRFFAVRPEGSVSTLKIQRTERGDSAVYLCASSLTAGGPNTGELFFGEGSRLTVL.

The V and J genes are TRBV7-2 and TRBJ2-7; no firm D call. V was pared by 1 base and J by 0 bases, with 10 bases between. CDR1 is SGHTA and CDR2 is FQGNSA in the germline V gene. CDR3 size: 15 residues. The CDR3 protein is CASSLESSRSYEQYF. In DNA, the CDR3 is TGTGCCAGCAGCTTAGAGTCTTCTCGCTCCTACGAGCAGTACTTC.

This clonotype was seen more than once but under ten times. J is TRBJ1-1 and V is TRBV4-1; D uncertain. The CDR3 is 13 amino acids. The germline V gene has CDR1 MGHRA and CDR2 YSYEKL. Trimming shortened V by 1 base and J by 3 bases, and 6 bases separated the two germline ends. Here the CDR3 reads CASSQARYTEAFF. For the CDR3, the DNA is TGCGCCAGCAGCCAAGCGAGGTACACTGAAGCTTTCTTT.

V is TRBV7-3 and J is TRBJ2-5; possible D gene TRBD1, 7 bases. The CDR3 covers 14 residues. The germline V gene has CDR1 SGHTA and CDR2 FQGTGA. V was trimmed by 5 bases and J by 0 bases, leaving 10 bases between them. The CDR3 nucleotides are TGTGCCAGCAGCCAGGGGGGTTACCAAGAGACCCAGTACTTC. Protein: CASSQGGYQETQYF.

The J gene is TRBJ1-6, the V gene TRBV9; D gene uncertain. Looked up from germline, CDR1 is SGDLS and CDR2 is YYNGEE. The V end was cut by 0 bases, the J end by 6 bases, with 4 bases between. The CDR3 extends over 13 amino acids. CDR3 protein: CASSVAGNSPLHF. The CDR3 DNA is TGTGCCAGCAGCGTAGCCGGTAATTCACCCCTCCACTTT.

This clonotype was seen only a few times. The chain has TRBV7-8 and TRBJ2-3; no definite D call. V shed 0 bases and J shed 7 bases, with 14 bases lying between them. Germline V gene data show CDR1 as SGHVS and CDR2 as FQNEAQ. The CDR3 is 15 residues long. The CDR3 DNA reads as TGTGCCAGCAGCTTAGCAAATATGCAATCAAATACGCAGTATTTT. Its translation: CASSLANMQSNTQYF.

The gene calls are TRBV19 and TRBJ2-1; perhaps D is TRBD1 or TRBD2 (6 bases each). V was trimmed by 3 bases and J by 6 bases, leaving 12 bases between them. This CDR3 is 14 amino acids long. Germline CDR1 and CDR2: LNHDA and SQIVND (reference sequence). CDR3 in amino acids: CASSIRGPTNEQFF. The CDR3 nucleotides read TGTGCCAGTAGTATCCGGGGGCCGACCAATGAGCAGTTCTTC.

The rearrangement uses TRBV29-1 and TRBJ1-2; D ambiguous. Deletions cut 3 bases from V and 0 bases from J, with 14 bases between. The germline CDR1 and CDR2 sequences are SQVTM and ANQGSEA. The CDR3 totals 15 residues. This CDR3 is CSVDWGVGANYGYTF. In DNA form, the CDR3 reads TGCAGCGTTGATTGGGGAGTGGGAGCTAACTATGGCTACACCTTC.

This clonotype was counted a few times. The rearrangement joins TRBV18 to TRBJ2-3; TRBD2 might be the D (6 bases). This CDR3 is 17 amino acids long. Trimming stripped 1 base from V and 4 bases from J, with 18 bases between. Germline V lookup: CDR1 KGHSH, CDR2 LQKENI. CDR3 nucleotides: TGTGCCAGCTCACCACGGGTTTCTGCGGGGCGGTCAGATACGCAGTATTTT. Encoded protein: CASSPRVSAGRSDTQYF.

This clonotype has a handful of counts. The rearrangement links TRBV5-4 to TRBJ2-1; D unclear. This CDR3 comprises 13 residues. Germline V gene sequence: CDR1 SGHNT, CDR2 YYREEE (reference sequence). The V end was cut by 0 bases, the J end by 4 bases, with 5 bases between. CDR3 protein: CASSLVEYNEQFF. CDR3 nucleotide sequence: TGTGCCAGCAGCTTGGTGGAATACAATGAGCAGTTCTTC.

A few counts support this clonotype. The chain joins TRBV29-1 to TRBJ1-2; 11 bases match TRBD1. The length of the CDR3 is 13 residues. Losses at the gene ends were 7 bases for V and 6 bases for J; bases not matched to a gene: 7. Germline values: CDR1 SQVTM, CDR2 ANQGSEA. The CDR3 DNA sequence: TGCAGCGCACGGACAGGGGGCGCAAATGGCTACACCTTC. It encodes CSARTGGANGYTF.

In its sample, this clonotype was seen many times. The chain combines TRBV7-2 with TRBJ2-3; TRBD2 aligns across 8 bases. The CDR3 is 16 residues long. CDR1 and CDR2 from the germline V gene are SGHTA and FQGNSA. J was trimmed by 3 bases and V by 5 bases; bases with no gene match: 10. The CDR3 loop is CASSPRVQRGTDTQYF. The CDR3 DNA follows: TGTGCCAGCAGCCCCCGAGTCCAGCGGGGGACAGATACGCAGTATTTT.

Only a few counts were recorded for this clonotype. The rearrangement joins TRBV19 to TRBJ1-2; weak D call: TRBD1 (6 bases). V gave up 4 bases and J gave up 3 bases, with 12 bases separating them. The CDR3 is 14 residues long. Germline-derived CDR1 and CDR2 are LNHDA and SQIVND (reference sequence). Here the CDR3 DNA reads TGTGCCAGTAGTAACCGGGACAACCACTATGGCTACACCTTC. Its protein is CASSNRDNHYGYTF.

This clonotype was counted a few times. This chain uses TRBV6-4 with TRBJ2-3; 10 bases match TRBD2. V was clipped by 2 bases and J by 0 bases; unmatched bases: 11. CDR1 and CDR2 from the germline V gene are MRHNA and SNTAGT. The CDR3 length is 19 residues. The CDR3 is CASSDETSGPINSTDTQYF. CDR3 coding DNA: TGTGCCAGCAGTGACGAGACTAGCGGGCCCATTAATAGCACAGATACGCAGTATTTT.

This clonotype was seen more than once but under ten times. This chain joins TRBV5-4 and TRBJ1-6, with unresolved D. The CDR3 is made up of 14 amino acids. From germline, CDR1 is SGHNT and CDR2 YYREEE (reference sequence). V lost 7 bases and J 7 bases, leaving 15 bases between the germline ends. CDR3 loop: CASALTQENSPLHF. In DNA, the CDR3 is TGTGCCAGCGCTCTGACGCAGGAGAATTCACCCCTCCACTTT. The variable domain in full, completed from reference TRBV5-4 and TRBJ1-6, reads ETGVTQSPTHLIKTRGQQVTLRCSSQSGHNTVSWYQQALGQGPQFIFQYYREEENGRGNFPPRFSGLQFPNYSSELNVNALELDDSALYLCASALTQENSPLHFGNGTRLTVT.

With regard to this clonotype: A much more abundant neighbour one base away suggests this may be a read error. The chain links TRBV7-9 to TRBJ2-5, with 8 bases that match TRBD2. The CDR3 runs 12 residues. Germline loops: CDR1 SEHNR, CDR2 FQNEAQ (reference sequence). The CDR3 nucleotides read TGTTCCAGCTTCGGGGGGGGAGAGACCCAGTACTTC. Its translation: CSSFGGGETQYF.

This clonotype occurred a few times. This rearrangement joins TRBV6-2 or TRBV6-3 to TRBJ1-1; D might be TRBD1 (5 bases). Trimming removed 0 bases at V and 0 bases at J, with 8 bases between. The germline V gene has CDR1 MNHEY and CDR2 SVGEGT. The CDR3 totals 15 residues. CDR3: CASSYSRGVNTEAFF. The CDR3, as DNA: TGTGCCAGCAGTTACTCTAGAGGGGTGAACACTGAAGCTTTCTTT.

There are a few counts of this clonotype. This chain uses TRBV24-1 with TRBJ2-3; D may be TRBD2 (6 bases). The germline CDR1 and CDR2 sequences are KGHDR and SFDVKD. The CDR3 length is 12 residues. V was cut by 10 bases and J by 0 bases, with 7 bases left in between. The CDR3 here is CATGGSTDTQYF. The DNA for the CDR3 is TGTGCCACAGGAGGGAGCACAGATACGCAGTATTTT.

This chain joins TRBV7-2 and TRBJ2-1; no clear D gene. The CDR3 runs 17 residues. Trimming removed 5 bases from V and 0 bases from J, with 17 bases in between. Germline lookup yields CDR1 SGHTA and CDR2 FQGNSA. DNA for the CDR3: TGTGCCAGCAGCGCTACACTTCGTCTCCCCTCCTACAATGAGCAGTTCTTC. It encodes CASSATLRLPSYNEQFF.